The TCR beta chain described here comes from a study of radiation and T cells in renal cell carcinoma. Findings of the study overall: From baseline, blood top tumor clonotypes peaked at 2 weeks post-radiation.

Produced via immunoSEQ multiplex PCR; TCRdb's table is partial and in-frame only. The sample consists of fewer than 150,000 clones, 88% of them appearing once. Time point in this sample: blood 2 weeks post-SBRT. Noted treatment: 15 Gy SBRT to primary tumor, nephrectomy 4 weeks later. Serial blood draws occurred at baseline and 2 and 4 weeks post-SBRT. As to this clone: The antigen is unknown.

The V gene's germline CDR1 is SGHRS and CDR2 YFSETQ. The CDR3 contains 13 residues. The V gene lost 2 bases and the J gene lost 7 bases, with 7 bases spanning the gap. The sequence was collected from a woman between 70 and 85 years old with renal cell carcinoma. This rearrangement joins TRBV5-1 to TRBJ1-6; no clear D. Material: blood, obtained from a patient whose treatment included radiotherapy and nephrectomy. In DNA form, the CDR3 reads TGCGCCAGCAGCTTTGACAAAAATTCACCCCTCCACTTT. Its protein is CASSFDKNSPLHF.